Below, one T cell receptor (beta chain) is given with its context. Generated by immunoSEQ multiplex PCR, the TCRdb table keeps only in-frame clones and is missing some. The table has roughly 250,000 clones, 80% to 90% seen once. CDR3 length: 14 amino acids. Looked up from germline, CDR1 is LGHDT and CDR2 is YNNKEL (reference sequence). Trimming left V 1 base short and J 10 bases short, with 16 bases between. The data belong to a study of blood T cell repertoires in COVID-19. Study at large: Sources were T cells, B-cell-depleted T cells, or PBMCs; the material itself was cDNA or gDNA.

This sequence was found in a woman in her 40s who had been exposed to COVID-19. Sequenced input: PBMCs or T cells enriched from blood (not recorded which). The V gene is TRBV3-1 (or the pseudogene TRBV3-2), the J gene TRBJ1-1; TRBD1 is a possible D gene (6 bases). CDR3 bases: TGTGCCAGCAGCCAAGGGACAGTAGGTCGTGGAGCTTTCTTT. This codes for CASSQGTVGRGAFF.